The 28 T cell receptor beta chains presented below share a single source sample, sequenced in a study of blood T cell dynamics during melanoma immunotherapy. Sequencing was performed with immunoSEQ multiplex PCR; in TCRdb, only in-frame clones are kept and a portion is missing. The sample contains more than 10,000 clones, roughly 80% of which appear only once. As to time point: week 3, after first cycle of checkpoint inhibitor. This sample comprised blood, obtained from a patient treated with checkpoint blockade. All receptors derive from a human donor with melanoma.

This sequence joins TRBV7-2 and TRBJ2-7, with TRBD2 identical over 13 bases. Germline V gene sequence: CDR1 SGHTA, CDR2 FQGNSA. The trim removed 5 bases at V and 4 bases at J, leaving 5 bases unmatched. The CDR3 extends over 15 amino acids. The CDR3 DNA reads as TGTGCCAGCAGCCCGGGACTAGCGGGAACATACGAGCAGTACTTC. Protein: CASSPGLAGTYEQYF.

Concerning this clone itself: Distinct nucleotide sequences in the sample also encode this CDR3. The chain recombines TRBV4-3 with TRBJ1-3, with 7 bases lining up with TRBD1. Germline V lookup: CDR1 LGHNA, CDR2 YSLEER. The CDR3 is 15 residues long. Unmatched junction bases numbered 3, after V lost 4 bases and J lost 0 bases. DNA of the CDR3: TGCGCCAGCAGCCGAGGGACAGACTCTGGAAACACCATATATTTT. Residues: CASSRGTDSGNTIYF.

This chain's CDR3 is CASGPGLDLLRPQHF. The DNA of the CDR3 is TGTGCCAGCGGCCCCGGATTGGACCTTCTAAGACCCCAGCATTTT. The chain recombines TRBV7-8 with TRBJ1-5; D unresolved. The CDR3 has 15 amino acids. The germline CDR1 and CDR2 sequences are SGHVS and FQNEAQ. Between the trimmed V and J ends, which lost 8 bases and 10 bases, there was a span of 24 bases.

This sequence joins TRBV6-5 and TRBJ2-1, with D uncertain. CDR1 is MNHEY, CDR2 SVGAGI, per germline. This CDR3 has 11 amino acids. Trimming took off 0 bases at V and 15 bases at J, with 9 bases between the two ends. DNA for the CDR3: TGTGCCAGCAGTTACTCGAGCCGTTCGTTCTTC. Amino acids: CASSYSSRSFF.

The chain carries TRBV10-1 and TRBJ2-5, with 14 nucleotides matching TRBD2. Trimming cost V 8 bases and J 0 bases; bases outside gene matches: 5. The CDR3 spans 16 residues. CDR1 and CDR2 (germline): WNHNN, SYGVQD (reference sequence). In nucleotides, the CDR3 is TGCGCCAGCCGCGGGACTAGCGGGGGTTACCAAGAGACCCAGTACTTC. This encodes CASRGTSGGYQETQYF.

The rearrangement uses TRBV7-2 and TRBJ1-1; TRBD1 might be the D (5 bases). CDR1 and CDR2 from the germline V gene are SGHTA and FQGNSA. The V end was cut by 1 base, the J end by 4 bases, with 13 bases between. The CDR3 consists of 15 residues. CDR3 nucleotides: TGTGCCAGCAGCTTAGGTTGGACTGGGGGCACTGAAGCTTTCTTT. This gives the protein CASSLGWTGGTEAFF.

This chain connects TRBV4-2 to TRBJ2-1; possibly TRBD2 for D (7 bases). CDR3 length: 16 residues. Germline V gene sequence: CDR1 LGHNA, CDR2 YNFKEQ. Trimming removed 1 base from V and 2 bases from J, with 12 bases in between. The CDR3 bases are TGTGCCAGCAGCCAAGGTCACGGGGGGCCCTACAATGAGCAGTTCTTC. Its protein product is CASSQGHGGPYNEQFF.

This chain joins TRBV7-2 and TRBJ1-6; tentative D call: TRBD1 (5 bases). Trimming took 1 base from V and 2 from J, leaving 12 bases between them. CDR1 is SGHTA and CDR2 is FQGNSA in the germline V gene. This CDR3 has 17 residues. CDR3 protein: CASSLGGTGPYNSPLHF. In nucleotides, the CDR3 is TGTGCCAGCAGCTTAGGGGGCACCGGCCCCTATAATTCACCCCTCCACTTT.

The CDR3 sequence is CASSVGGTSGRAYNEQFF. In nucleotides, the CDR3 is TGTGCCAGCAGCGTTGGGGGGACTAGCGGAAGAGCCTACAATGAGCAGTTCTTC. J is TRBJ2-1 and V is TRBV9; 11 bases match TRBD2. V shed 2 bases, J shed 2 bases, and the junction held 9 bases outside the gene matches. The CDR3 has 18 amino acids. CDR1 is SGDLS and CDR2 is YYNGEE in the germline V gene.

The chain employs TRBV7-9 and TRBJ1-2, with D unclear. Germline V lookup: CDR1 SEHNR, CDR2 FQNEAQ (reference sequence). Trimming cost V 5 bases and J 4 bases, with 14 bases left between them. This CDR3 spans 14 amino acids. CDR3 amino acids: CASSPQLRGYGYTF. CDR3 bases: TGTGCCAGCAGCCCTCAATTGCGGGGCTATGGCTACACCTTC.

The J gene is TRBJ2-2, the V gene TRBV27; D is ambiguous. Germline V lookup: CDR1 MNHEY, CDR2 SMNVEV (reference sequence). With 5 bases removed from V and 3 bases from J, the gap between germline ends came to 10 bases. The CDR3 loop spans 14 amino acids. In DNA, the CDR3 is TGTGCCAGCAGTGCGCCCTCCGACACCGGGGAGCTGTTTTTT. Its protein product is CASSAPSDTGELFF.

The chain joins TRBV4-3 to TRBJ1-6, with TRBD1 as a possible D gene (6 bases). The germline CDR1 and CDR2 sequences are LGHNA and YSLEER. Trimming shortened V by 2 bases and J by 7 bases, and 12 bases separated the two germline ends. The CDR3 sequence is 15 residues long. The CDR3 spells CASSQREGDNSPLHF. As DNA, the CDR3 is TGCGCCAGCAGCCAACGGGAGGGGGACAATTCACCCCTCCACTTT.

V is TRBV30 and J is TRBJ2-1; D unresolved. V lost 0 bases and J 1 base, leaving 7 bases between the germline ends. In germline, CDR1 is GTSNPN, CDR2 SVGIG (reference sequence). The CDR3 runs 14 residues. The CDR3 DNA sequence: TGTGCCTGGAGTGTAAGGCGGTCCTACAATGAGCAGTTCTTC. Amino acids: CAWSVRRSYNEQFF.

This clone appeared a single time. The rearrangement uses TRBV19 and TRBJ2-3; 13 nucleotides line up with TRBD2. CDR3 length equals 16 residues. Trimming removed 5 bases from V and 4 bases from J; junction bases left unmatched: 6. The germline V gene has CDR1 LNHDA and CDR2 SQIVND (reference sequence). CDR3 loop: CASSLGTSGNADTQYF. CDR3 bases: TGTGCCAGTAGTCTCGGGACTAGCGGGAATGCAGATACGCAGTATTTT.

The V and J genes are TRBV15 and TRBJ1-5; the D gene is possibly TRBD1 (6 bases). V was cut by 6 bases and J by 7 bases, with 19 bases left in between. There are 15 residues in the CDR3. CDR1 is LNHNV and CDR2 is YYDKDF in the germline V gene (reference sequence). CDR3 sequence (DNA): TGTGCCACCAGTTCGGGGGGGGCTAAGGCCCAGCCCCAGCATTTT. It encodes CATSSGGAKAQPQHF.

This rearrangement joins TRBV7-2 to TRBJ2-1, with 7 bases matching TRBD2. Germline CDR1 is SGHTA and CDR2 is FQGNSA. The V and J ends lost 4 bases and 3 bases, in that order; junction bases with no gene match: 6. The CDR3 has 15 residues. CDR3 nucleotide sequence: TGTGCCAGCAGCTCACAGCGGGGCCTCTACAATGAGCAGTTCTTC. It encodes CASSSQRGLYNEQFF.

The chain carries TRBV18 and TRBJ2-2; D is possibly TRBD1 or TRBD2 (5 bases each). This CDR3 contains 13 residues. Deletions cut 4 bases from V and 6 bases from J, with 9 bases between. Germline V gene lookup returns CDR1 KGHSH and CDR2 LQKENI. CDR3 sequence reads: CASSQGPSGELFF. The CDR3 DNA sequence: TGTGCCAGCTCACAGGGACCGTCCGGGGAGCTGTTTTTT. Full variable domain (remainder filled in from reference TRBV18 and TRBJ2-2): NAGVMQNPRHLVRRRGQEARLRCSPMKGHSHVYWYRQLPEEGLKFMVYLQKENIIDESGMPKERFSAEFPKEGPSILRIQQVVRGDSAAYFCASSQGPSGELFFGEGSRLTVL.

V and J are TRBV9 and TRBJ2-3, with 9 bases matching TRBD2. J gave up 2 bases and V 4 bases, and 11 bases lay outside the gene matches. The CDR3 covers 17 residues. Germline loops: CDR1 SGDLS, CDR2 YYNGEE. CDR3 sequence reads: CASSPRDLAGNTDTQYF. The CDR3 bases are TGTGCCAGCAGCCCCCGAGATCTAGCGGGGAACACAGATACGCAGTATTTT.

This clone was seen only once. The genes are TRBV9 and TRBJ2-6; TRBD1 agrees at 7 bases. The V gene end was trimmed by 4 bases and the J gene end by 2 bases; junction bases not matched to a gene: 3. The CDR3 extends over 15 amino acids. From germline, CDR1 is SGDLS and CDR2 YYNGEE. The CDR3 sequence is CASSRQGPGANVLTF. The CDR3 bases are TGTGCCAGCAGCAGACAGGGCCCTGGGGCCAACGTCCTGACTTTC.

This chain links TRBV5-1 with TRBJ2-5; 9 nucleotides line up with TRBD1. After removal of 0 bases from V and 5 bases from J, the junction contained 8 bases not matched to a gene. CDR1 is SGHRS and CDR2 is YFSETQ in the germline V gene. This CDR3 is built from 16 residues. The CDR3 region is CASSLGGQGPWETQYF. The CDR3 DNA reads TGCGCCAGCAGCTTGGGGGGACAGGGCCCTTGGGAGACCCAGTACTTC.

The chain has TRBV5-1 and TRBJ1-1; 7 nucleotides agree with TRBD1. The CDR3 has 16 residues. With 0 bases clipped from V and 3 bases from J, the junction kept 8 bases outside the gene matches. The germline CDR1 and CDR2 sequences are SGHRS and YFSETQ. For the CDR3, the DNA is TGCGCCAGCAGCTTGGGGACAGGCTCAGGGGACACTGAAGCTTTCTTT. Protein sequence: CASSLGTGSGDTEAFF.

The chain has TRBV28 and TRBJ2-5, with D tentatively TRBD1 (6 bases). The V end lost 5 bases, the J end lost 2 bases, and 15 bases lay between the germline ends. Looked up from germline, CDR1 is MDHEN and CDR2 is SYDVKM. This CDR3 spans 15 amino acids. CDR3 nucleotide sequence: TGTGCCAGCAGTAAAACGGGGACACCTCAAGAGACCCAGTACTTC. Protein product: CASSKTGTPQETQYF.

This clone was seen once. The CDR3 bases are TGTGCCAGCAGCCTGTCTGGGGGTTATAGCAATCAGCCCCAGCATTTT. Residues: CASSLSGGYSNQPQHF. The chain has TRBV5-4 and TRBJ1-5; D might be TRBD1 (5 bases). CDR1 is SGHNT and CDR2 is YYREEE in the germline V gene (reference sequence). V shed 4 bases and J shed 0 bases, with 14 bases lying between them. The CDR3 sequence is 16 residues long. The whole variable domain, remainder taken from reference TRBV5-4 and TRBJ1-5, is ETGVTQSPTHLIKTRGQQVTLRCSSQSGHNTVSWYQQALGQGPQFIFQYYREEENGRGNFPPRFSGLQFPNYSSELNVNALELDDSALYLCASSLSGGYSNQPQHFGDGTRLSIL.

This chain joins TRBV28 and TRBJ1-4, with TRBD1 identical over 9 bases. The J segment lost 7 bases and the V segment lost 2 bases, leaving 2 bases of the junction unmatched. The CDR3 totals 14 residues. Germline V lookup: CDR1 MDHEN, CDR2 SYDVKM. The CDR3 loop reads CASSLTGGGEKLFF. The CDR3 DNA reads TGTGCCAGCAGTTTAACAGGGGGCGGTGAAAAACTGTTTTTT.

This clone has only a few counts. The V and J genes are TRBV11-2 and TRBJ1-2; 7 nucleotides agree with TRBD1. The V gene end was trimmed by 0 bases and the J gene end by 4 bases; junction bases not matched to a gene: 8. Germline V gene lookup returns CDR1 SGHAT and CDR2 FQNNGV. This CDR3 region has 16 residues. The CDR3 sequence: CASSLDLTGTFYGYTF. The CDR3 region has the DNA TGTGCCAGCAGCTTAGACCTGACAGGGACCTTCTATGGCTACACCTTC.

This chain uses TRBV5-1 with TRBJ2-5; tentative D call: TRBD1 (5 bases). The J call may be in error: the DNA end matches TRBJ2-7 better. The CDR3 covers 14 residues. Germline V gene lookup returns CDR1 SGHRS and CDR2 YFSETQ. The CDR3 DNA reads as TGCGCCAGCAGCTTGGGGCCGGACACCTACGAGCAGTACTTC. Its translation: CASSLGPDTYEQYF.

CDR3 loop: CASTRQEDQPQHF. Written as DNA, the CDR3 is TGTGCCAGTACGCGGCAGGAGGACCAGCCCCAGCATTTT. The genes are TRBV19 and TRBJ1-5, with D unresolved. V was trimmed by 7 bases and J by 7 bases, leaving 14 bases between them. Germline assignment: CDR1 LNHDA and CDR2 SQIVND (reference sequence). The CDR3 covers 13 residues.

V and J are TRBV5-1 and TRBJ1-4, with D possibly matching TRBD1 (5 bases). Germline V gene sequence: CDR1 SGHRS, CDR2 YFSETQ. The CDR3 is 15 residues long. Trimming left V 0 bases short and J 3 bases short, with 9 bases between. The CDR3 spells CASSLEGQANEKLFF. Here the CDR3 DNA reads TGCGCCAGCAGCTTGGAGGGGCAGGCTAATGAAAAACTGTTTTTT.